This T cell receptor beta chain was captured in a study of CXCR3-negative and CXCR3-positive naive CD8 T cells. Overall study findings and caveats: CXCR3-negative and CXCR3-positive naive cells shared comparable TRBV-TRBJ usage, but memory cells did not. Comparably high diversity marked both naive subsets, whereas memory CD8+ cells had much lower diversity. Naive subsets showed comparable surface CD5, and TCR interaction strength was also inferred from TRB CDR3 physicochemistry. CXCR3-negative naive cells had less hydrophobic TRB CDR3s than did CXCR3-positive naive cells.

As concerns this clonotype: Antigen: not known.

The CDR3 is made up of 16 amino acids. CDR1 is SGHKS, CDR2 YYEKEE, per germline (reference sequence). 5' RACE with UMI labels generated the TRB cDNA libraries. TCRdb re-called the 5' RACE reads; every CDR3 protein appears as one record, without DNA. The sample table includes 130,000 to 150,000 distinct CDR3 sequences. The chain carries TRBV5-5 and TRBJ2-2; there is no DNA to check the TCRdb D call of TRBD2. The specimen sequenced was naive CXCR3+ CD8+ T cells from blood. Specified subset: CD45RO-CCR7+CD27+CD95- naive CD8+ T cells expressing CXCR3 (TNR3+). The receptor was derived from a human donor in good health. Some clones in this sample may be carry-over from other donors' samples. CDR3 in amino acids: CASSFGSGRLGGELFF. Using reference TRBV5-5 and TRBJ2-2 for the parts outside the CDR3, the full variable domain is DAGVTQSPTHLIKTRGQQVTLRCSPISGHKSVSWYQQVLGQGPQFIFQYYEKEERGRGNFPDRFSARQFPNYSSELNVNALLLGDSALYLCASSFGSGRLGGELFFGEGSRLTVL.